This T cell receptor beta chain was retrieved from a study of blood T cell repertoires in COVID-19. Study details: T cells, B-cell-depleted T cells, or PBMCs provided the cDNA or gDNA that served as material.

V gave up 5 bases and J gave up 6 bases, with 12 bases separating them. CDR3 length: 13 residues. Here immunoSEQ multiplex PCR was the method, and the copy in TCRdb shows in-frame clones only, minus some. The sample shows more than 200,000 clones, approximately 90% of them seen only once. Participants spanned ages about 18 to 100 years and resided in 24 US areas. Among Cohort 3 donors, those recovered had two negative PCRs, clearance, or symptom resolution. This clone appeared a few times. The rearrangement links TRBV12-3 or TRBV12-4 to TRBJ2-3; the D gene is possibly TRBD2 (5 bases). The TCR was taken from a woman aged 25 to 39 who had recovered from COVID-19. Sequencing was performed on PBMCs or T cells enriched from blood (not recorded which). Here the CDR3 reads CASSALGADTQYF. The CDR3 nucleotides read TGTGCCAGCAGTGCCCTGGGAGCCGATACGCAGTATTTT.